The TCR beta chain described here comes from a study of tumor-infiltrating lymphocytes in primary liver carcinoma. Overall study context: Staging of the tumors gave T1-T3 N0M0, with widths of about 4 to 10 cm. Samples yielded about 3.5 to 7.5 million productive TCRbeta reads, similar across tissue types.

A remark on this clonotype: Its antigen is currently unknown.

Starting material for RNA and DNA co-extraction consisted of roughly 19-30 mg of unsorted bulk tissue. The sampling covered five separate regions of each tumor. Findings and limits, study-wide: Tumor tissue displayed a significantly greater top-250-clone fraction than blood (p = 0.039).

Constant-region priming of 500 to 550 ng total RNA yielded TCR beta cDNA. Modified slightly, ARM-PCR produced TCR beta libraries over three nested multiplex PCR rounds. In the first two PCR rounds, TRBV1-TRBV30 forward primers were paired with a C-beta reverse primer, and each round lasted roughly 9 cycles. In TCRdb, the multiplex PCR reads were re-called with MiXCR into one record per CDR3 protein. The repertoire holds approximately 110,000 distinct CDR3 sequences, with 50% to 70% as singletons. V lost 3 bases and J 1 base, leaving 6 bases between the germline ends. The CDR3 has 13 amino acids. Per germline, CDR1 MNHNS and CDR2 SASEGT.

This receptor was identified in a woman aged 60-75 years with primary liver carcinoma and hepatitis B virus infection. Material: liver tumor tissue from sampling region 1. Subset indicated: tumor region T1, superior pole. The rearrangement uses TRBV6-1 and TRBJ1-1, with D unresolved. This CDR3 reads CASSEWKNTEAFF. The CDR3 DNA reads as TGTGCCAGCAGTGAGTGGAAGAACACTGAAGCTTTCTTT.